This T cell receptor beta chain came from a study of T-cell reconstitution after alpha-beta-depleted transplantation in children (dated by TCRdb to 2016 to 2017). Study-wide context: Using TCR repertoire profiling, the study quantitatively followed how T-cell immune reconstitution unfolded in children after TCRalphabeta/CD19-depleted allogeneic hematopoietic cell transplantation.

This clonotype was seen repeatedly, ten times or more. Its antigen target is currently unknown. The sample holds no much larger clone one base away, and base qualities are not on file. Preparation of the library involved PCR. This sample was sequenced with an Illumina HiSeq 2500. TCR library preparation used molecular barcoding, with unique molecular identifiers applied to normalize quantification of the TCRbeta repertoire. The raw public reads went through TCRdb reprocessing: fastp at Q25, MiXCR clone calling, in-frame beta chains kept. One record per CDR3 amino acid sequence lists the most common genes and DNA. For this sample the table gives more than 550,000 distinct CDR3 sequences, of which about 10% were detected only once. The ten top clones hold roughly 4% of the sample. V is pruned by 4 bases and J by 2 bases, leaving 7 bases of the junction without a gene match. Looking up the germline V gene yields CDR1 SGHTA and CDR2 FQGNSA. The CDR3 sequence holds 17 residues, the cysteine and phenylalanine included. The CDR3 DNA has 51 bases and is translated from base 1.

The sequencing here drew on PBMCs from the stem cell graft donor, taken from the stem cell graft. The receptor's source is a human donor who donated a stem cell graft to a child with acute myeloid leukemia. This sequence uses TRBV7-2 and TRBJ2-2, with TRBD2 matching 10 junction bases. The CDR3 amino acid sequence is: CASSSLAGVSNTGELFF. The nucleotide sequence reads TGTGCCAGCAGCTCCCTAGCGGGAGTGTCTAACACCGGGGAGCTGTTTTTT. Here the CDR3 is joined to the reference TRBV7-2 and TRBJ2-2 genes, and the full variable domain is: GAGVSQSPSNKVTEKGKDVELRCDPISGHTALYWYRQSLGQGLEFLIYFQGNSAPDKSGLPSDRFSAERTGGSVSTLTIQRTQQEDSAVYLCASSSLAGVSNTGELFFGEGSRLTVL.